The present TCR beta chain was sequenced within a study of CXCR3-negative and CXCR3-positive naive CD8 T cells. Study-level results: Naive CXCR3-positive and CXCR3-negative cells shared similar TRBV-TRBJ usage, unlike memory cells. For CXCR3-positive naive cells, TRB CDR3s were more hydrophobic than those of CXCR3-negative naive cells.

For this clonotype: Its specificity is not known.

All TRB cDNA libraries came from 5' RACE performed with UMI labels. After re-calling the 5' RACE reads, TCRdb lists one entry per CDR3 protein, DNA absent. This sample's table reports under 110,000 distinct CDR3 sequences. This clonotype originated in a human donor in good health. Some clones in this sample may be carry-over from other donors' samples. What was sequenced was naive CXCR3+ CD8+ T cells from blood. The sample's subset: CD45RO-CCR7+CD27+CD95- naive CD8+ T cells expressing CXCR3 (TNR3+).

CDR3 amino acids: CASSYSVNTEAFF. The J gene is TRBJ1-1, the V gene TRBV6-5. The CDR3 runs 13 residues. The germline gives CDR1 MNHEY, CDR2 SVGAGI.